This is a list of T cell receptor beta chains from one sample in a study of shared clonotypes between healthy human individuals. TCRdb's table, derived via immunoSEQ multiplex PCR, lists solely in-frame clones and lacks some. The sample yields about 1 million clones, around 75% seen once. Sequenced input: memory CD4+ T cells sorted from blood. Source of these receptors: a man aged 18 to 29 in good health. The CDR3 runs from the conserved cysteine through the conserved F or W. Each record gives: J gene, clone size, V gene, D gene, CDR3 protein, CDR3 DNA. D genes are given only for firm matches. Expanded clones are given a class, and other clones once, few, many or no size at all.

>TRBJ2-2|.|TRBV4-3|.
CASSQVWRGQTNTGELFF
TGCGCCAGCAGCCAAGTATGGAGGGGCCAGACGAACACCGGGGAGCTGTTTTTT
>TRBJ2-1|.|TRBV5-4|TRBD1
CASSSVGTGSDEQFF
TGTGCCAGCAGCTCTGTGGGGACAGGAAGCGATGAGCAGTTCTTC
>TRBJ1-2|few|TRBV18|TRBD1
CASSQQGALNYGYTF
TGTGCCAGCTCACAACAGGGGGCTCTTAACTATGGCTACACCTTC
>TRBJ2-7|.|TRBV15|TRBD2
CATSREQAGAAYEQYF
TGTGCCACCAGCAGAGAACAAGCGGGAGCCGCGTACGAGCAGTACTTC
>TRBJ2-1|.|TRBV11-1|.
CASSLVTDYNEQFF
TGTGCCAGCAGCTTAGTGACCGACTACAATGAGCAGTTCTTC
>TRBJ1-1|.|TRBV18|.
CASSPAEVGTEAFF
TGTGCCAGCTCACCTGCCGAGGTTGGCACTGAAGCTTTCTTT
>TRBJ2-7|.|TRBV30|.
CAWTRRVSYEQYF
TGTGCCTGGACGCGGAGGGTATCCTACGAGCAGTACTTC
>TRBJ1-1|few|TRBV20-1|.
CSARGNTEAFF
TGCAGTGCTAGGGGGAACACTGAAGCTTTCTTT
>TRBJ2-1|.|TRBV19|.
CASSIEGPTYNEQFF
TGTGCCAGTAGTATCGAGGGCCCGACCTACAATGAGCAGTTCTTC
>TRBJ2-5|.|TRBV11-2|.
CASSEGRGSWETQYF
TGTGCCAGCAGCGAAGGAAGGGGGTCGTGGGAGACCCAGTACTTC
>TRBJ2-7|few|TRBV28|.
CASRGAEGYGYEQYF
TGTGCCAGCAGGGGGGCAGAGGGGTATGGCTACGAGCAGTACTTC